Presented here are 6 T cell receptor beta chains from one specimen sequenced in a study of cytomegalovirus exposure and HLA in healthy donors. Primers for the PCR totalled 60 Vbeta and 13 Jbeta. Profiled with immunoSEQ multiplex PCR; TCRdb holds only in-frame clones, not every one. The sample consists of some 160,000 clones, around 85% of them appearing once. Sequenced: PBMCs. The source of these receptors is a man aged 45-65 years in good health and CMV-seropositive.

CDR3 in DNA: TGTGCCAGCAGCAAAGCACAGGGCAACCTCGCCCTATCCTACGAGCAGTACTTC. Translating gives CASSKAQGNLALSYEQYF. The V gene is TRBV21-1, the J gene TRBJ2-7; the D segment call TRBD1 is taken from the table without a DNA check. TRBV21-1 is a known pseudogene. CDR3 length: 18 amino acids.

This clone was picked up a small number of times. This sequence joins TRBV2 and TRBJ2-7; unclear D gene. V was clipped by 6 bases and J by 7 bases, with 13 bases between them. This CDR3 region has 12 residues. Per the germline V gene, CDR1 is SNHLY and CDR2 is FYNNEI. The CDR3 sequence is CASRQAGSEQYF. DNA of the CDR3: TGTGCCAGCAGGCAGGCTGGCTCTGAGCAGTACTTC.

This clone has just one count. The chain carries TRBV2 and TRBJ1-5, with TRBD1 identical over 10 bases. Germline V gives CDR1 SNHLY, CDR2 FYNNEI. The CDR3 contains 14 residues. The V segment lost 4 bases and the J segment 7 bases; nucleotides outside the gene matches: 4. CDR3 nucleotides: TGTGCCAGCAGTGCCGGGACAGGGGTCCAGCCCCAGCATTTT. This translates into CASSAGTGVQPQHF. Supplemented by reference TRBV2 and TRBJ1-5, the full variable domain reads EPEVTQTPSHQVTQMGQEVILRCVPISNHLYFYWYRQILGQKVEFLVSFYNNEISEKSEIFDDQFSVERPDGSNFTLKIRSTKLEDSAMYFCASSAGTGVQPQHFGDGTRLSIL.

Of note for this clone: One junction end does not reproduce the germline sequence, and a read error may be involved. The rearrangement uses TRBV7-7 and TRBJ2-5, with a tentative D call TRBD2 (6 bases). CDR1 and CDR2 (germline): SSHAT, FNYEAQ (reference sequence). This CDR3 region has 12 residues. The CDR3 is CASSSDRDSKYF. CDR3 bases: TGTGCTAGCAGCTCCGACCGGGACTCAAAGTACTTC.

This rearrangement joins TRBV5-4 to TRBJ2-7; D is uncertain. CDR1 and CDR2 from the germline V gene are SGHNT and YYREEE (reference sequence). V was cut by 2 bases and J by 0 bases, with 12 bases left in between. The CDR3 runs 15 residues. CDR3: CASSFGRRGSYEQYF. CDR3 bases: TGTGCCAGCAGCTTTGGGCGACGTGGCTCCTACGAGCAGTACTTC.

This chain uses TRBV7-2 with TRBJ1-5; weak D call: TRBD1 (6 bases). Germline V lookup: CDR1 SGHTA, CDR2 FQGNSA. CDR3 size: 14 residues. V lost 5 bases and J 9 bases, leaving 17 bases between the germline ends. CDR3 loop: CASSRRDIPGPQHF. Here the CDR3 DNA reads TGTGCCAGCAGCCGTCGGGACATTCCGGGGCCCCAGCATTTT. The complete variable domain, with remaining parts taken from reference TRBV7-2 and TRBJ1-5, reads GAGVSQSPSNKVTEKGKDVELRCDPISGHTALYWYRQSLGQGLEFLIYFQGNSAPDKSGLPSDRFSAERTGGSVSTLTIQRTQQEDSAVYLCASSRRDIPGPQHFGDGTRLSIL.